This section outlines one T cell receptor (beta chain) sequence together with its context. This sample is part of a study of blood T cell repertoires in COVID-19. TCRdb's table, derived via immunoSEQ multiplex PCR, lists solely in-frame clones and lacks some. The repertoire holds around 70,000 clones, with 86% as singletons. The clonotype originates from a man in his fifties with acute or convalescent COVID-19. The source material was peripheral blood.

CDR3 loop: CASSQFGFYEQYF. CDR3 nucleotides: TGTGCCAGCAGCCAATTCGGGTTCTACGAGCAGTACTTC. The chain recombines TRBV3-1 (or the pseudogene TRBV3-2) with TRBJ2-7; the D is unclear. Trimming cost V 2 bases and J 3 bases, with 8 bases left between them. CDR1 LGHDT and CDR2 YNNKEL come from the germline V gene (reference sequence). This CDR3 contains 13 residues.